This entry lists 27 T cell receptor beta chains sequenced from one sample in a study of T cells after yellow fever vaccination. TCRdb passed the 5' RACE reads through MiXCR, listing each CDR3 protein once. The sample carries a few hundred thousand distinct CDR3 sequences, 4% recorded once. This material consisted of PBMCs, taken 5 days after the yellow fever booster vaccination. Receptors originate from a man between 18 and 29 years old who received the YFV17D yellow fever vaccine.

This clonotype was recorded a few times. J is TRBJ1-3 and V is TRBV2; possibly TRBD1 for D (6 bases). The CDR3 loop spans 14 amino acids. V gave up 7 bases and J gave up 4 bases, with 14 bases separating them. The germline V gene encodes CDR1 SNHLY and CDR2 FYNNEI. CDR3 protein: CASTVGGTGNTIYF. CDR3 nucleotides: TGTGCCAGCACCGTAGGGGGAACGGGAAACACCATATATTTT.

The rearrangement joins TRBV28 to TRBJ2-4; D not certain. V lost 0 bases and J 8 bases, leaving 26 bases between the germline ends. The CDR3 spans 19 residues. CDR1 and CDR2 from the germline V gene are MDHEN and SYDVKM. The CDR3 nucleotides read TGTGCCAGCAGTTTATGCCTCCATTCGTACCCGATCCTCTTAGACATTCAGTACTTC. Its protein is CASSLCLHSYPILLDIQYF.

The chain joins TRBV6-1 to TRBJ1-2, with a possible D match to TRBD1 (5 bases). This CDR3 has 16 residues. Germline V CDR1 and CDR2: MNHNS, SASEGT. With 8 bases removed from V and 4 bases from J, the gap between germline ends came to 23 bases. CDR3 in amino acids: CASGPRARAPSYGYTF. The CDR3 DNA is TGTGCCAGCGGTCCGCGGGCCAGGGCACCTTCCTATGGCTACACCTTC.

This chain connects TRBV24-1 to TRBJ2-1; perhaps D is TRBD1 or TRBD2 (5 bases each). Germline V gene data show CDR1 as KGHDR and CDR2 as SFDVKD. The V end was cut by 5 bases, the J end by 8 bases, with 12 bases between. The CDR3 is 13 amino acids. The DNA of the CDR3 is TGTGCCACCAGTGTGCGAGGGGTCGATGAGCAGTTCTTC. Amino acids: CATSVRGVDEQFF.

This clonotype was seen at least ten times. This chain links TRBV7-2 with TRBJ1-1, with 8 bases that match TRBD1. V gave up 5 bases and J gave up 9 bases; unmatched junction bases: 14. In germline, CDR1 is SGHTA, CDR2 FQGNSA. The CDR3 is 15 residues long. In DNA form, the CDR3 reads TGTGCCAGCAGCCCCATTGACAGGGGCCGTTCTAAAGCTTTCTTT. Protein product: CASSPIDRGRSKAFF.

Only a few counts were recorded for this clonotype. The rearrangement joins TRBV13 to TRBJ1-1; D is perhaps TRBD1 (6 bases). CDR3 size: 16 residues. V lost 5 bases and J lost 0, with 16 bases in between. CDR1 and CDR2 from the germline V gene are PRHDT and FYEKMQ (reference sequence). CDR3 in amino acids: CASSLTGLSMNTEAFF. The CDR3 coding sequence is TGTGCCAGCAGCCTCACAGGGCTTAGTATGAACACTGAAGCTTTCTTT.

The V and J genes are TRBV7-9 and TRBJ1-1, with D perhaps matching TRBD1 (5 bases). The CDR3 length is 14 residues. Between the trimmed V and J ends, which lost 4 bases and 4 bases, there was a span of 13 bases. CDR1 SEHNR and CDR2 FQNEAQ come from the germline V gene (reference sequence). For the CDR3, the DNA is TGTGCCAGCAGCTCGCAAACAGGTGGCACTGAAGCTTTCTTT. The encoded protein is CASSSQTGGTEAFF.

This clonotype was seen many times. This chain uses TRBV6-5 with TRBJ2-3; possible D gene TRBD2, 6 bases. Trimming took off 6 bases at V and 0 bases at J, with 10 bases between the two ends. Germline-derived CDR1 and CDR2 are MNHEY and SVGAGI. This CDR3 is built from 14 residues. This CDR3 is CASSSGTSTDTQYF. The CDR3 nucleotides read TGTGCCAGCAGCTCCGGGACTAGCACAGATACGCAGTATTTT.

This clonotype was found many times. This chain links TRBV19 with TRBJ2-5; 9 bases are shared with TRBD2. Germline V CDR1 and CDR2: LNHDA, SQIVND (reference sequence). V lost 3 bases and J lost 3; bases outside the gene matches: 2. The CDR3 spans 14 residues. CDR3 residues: CASSIQRGEETQYF. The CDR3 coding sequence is TGTGCCAGTAGTATTCAGCGGGGGGAAGAGACCCAGTACTTC.

As DNA, the CDR3 is TGTGCCAGCAGCTTGTCGACAGGCCAATACGAGCAGTACTTC. Its translation is CASSLSTGQYEQYF. This chain uses TRBV5-5 with TRBJ2-7; TRBD1 is a possible D gene (6 bases). Germline V gene lookup returns CDR1 SGHKS and CDR2 YYEKEE (reference sequence). Trimming pared 1 base from V and 4 bases from J, leaving 12 bases between. This CDR3 spans 14 amino acids.

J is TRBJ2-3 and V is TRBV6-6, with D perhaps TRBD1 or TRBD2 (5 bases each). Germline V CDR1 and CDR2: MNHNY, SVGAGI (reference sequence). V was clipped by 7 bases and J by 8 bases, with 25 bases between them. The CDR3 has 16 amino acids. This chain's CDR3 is CASTQRGARPGVTQYF. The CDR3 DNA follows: TGTGCCAGCACCCAAAGGGGAGCCAGACCAGGAGTTACGCAGTATTTT.

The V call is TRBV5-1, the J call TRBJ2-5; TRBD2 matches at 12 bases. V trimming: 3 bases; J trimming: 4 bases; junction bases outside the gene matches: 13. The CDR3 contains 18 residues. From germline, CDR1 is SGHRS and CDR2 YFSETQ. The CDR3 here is CASSSAGLAGGPSETQYF. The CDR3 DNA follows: TGCGCCAGCAGCTCTGCTGGGCTAGCGGGGGGGCCTTCAGAGACCCAGTACTTC.

CDR3 coding DNA: TGCAGTGCTAGAAATCCGGGAAGCGGAGAGACCCAGTACTTC. Encoded protein: CSARNPGSGETQYF. The V gene is TRBV20-1, the J gene TRBJ2-5; D perhaps matches TRBD2 (5 bases). This CDR3 is built from 14 residues. V lost 2 bases to trimming and J lost 4 bases, with 14 bases between them. Germline V gene data show CDR1 as DFQATT and CDR2 as SNEGSKA (reference sequence).

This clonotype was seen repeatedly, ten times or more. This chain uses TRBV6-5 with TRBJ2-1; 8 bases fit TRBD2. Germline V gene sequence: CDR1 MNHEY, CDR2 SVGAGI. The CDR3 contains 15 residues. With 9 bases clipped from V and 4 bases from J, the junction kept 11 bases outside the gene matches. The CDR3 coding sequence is TGTGCCAGTAGGACCGGGGGGGGGATTTACAATGAGCAGTTCTTC. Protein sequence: CASRTGGGIYNEQFF.

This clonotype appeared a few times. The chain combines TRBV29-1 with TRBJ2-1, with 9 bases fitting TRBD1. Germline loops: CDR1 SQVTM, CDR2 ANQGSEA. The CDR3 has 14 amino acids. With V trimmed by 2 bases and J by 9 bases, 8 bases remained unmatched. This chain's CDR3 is CSVEPRDREREQFF. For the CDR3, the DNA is TGCAGCGTTGAACCCCGGGACAGGGAGCGTGAGCAGTTCTTC.

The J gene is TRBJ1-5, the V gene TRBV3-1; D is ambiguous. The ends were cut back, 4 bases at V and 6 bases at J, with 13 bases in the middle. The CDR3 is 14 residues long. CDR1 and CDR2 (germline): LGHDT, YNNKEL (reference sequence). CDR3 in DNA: TGTGCCAGCAGCCCTCTCTCCCGGGGTCAGCCCCAGCATTTT. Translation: CASSPLSRGQPQHF.

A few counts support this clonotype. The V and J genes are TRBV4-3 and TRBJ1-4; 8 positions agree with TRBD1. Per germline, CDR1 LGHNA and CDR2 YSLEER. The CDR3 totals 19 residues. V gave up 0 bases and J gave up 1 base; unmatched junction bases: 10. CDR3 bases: TGCGCCAGCAGCCAAGAACCCCCCAGGGGGCGCGTAACTAATGAAAAACTGTTTTTT. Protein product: CASSQEPPRGRVTNEKLFF.

CDR3 region: CASSLSSGGLGEQFF. The CDR3 DNA reads as TGTGCCAGCAGCTTAAGTAGCGGGGGATTGGGTGAGCAGTTCTTC. The V gene is TRBV7-8, the J gene TRBJ2-1, with 9 bases identical to TRBD2. The J segment lost 9 bases and the V segment lost 2 bases, leaving 8 bases of the junction unmatched. Germline V gene sequence: CDR1 SGHVS, CDR2 FQNEAQ. The CDR3 extends over 15 amino acids.

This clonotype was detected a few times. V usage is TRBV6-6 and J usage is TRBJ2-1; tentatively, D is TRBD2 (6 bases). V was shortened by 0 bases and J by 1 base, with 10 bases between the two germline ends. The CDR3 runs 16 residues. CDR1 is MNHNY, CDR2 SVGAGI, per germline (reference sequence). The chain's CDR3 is CASSYSLEGSYNEQFF. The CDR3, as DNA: TGTGCCAGCAGTTACTCTTTGGAGGGGTCCTACAATGAGCAGTTCTTC.

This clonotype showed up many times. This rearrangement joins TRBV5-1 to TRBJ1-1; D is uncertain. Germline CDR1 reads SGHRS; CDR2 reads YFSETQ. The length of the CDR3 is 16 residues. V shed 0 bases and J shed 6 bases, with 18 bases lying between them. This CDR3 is CASSLGPRNPTAEAFF. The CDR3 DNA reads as TGCGCCAGCAGCTTGGGGCCCCGCAACCCCACCGCTGAAGCTTTCTTT.

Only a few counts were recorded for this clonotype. CDR3 residues: CASSPIRMGNTEAFF. The CDR3 DNA reads as TGTGCCAGCAGCCCAATCCGAATGGGGAACACTGAAGCTTTCTTT. This chain links TRBV14 with TRBJ1-1; no clear D gene. This CDR3 comprises 15 residues. Between the trimmed V and J ends, which lost 4 bases and 1 base, there was a span of 13 bases. Germline CDR1 and CDR2: SGHDN and FVKESK.

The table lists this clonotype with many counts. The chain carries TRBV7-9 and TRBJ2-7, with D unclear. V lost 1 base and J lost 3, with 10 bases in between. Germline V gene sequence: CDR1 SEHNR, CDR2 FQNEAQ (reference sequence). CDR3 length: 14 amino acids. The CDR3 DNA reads TGTGCCAGCAGCTTAGTGTGGCAGGACTACGAGCAGTACTTC. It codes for CASSLVWQDYEQYF.

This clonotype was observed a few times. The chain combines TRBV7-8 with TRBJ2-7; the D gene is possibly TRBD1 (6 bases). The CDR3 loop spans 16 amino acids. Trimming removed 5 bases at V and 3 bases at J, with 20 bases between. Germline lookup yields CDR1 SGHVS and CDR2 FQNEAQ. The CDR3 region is CASSKSGTQAFYEQYV. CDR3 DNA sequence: TGTGCCAGCAGCAAATCCGGGACACAGGCTTTCTACGAGCAGTACGTC.

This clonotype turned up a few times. The CDR3 reads CASSSAGGFEQYF. CDR3 bases: TGCGCCAGCAGCTCCGCAGGGGGGTTCGAGCAGTACTTC. The V and J genes are TRBV5-1 and TRBJ2-7; possible D gene TRBD1, 7 bases. Between the trimmed V and J ends, which lost 3 bases and 6 bases, there was a span of 13 bases. The V gene's germline CDR1 is SGHRS and CDR2 YFSETQ. This CDR3 is built from 13 residues.

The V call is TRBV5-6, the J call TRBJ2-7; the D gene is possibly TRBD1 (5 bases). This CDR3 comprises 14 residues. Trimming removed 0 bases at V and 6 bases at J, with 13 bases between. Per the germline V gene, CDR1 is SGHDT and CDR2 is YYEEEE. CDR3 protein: CASSLVGAMGEQYV. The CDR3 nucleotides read TGTGCCAGCAGCTTGGTAGGGGCAATGGGCGAGCAGTACGTC.

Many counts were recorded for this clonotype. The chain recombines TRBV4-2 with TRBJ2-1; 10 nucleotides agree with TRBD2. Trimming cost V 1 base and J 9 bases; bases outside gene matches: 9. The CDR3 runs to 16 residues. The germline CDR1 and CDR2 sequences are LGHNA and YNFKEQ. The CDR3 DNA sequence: TGTGCCAGCAGCCAAGGAGCGGGGGGGCAGGTGGGTGAGCAGTTCTTC. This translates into CASSQGAGGQVGEQFF.

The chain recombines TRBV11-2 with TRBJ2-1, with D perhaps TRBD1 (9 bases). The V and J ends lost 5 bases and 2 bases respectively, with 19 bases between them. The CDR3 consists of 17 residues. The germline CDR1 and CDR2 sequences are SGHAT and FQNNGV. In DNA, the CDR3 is TGTGCCAGCAGCCCCCGGGGGGGACAGGGCACCTACAATGAGCAGTTCTTC. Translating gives CASSPRGGQGTYNEQFF.